This paragraph covers one T cell receptor beta chain sequence. What it recognizes is unknown. The record originates from a study of T cell repertoires in cytomegalovirus infection. About the research overall: Peptides in the study included HLA-C-restricted and HLA-B-restricted CMV epitopes. A matching HLA type, together with CMV infection, was signaled by public TCR beta signatures.

MiXCR, applied by TCRdb to the reads, yields one record per CDR3 protein. The data hold around 300,000 distinct CDR3 sequences, with roughly 25% observed a single time. Study findings and constraints: Ex vivo responses were dominated by HLA-C-restricted CMV-specific TCR beta clonotypes. Cumulative frequency (of public TCR beta family members) identified carriers of CMV plus the relevant HLA.

Sequencing was performed on cultured PBMCs, taken from culture after CMV antigen stimulation. The receptor comes from a human donor in good health (CMV status not recorded). Some clones in this sample may be carry-over from other donors' samples.

This CDR3 is CASSLDAGTSIRTGELFF. CDR3 DNA: TGTGCCAGCAGCTTAGATGCCGGGACTAGCATCCGAACTGGCGAGCTGTTTTTT. This chain uses TRBV11-3 with TRBJ2-2; 9 nucleotides match TRBD2. V gave up 0 bases and J gave up 11 bases; unmatched junction bases: 16. This CDR3 contains 18 residues. In germline, CDR1 is SGHNT, CDR2 YENEEA.